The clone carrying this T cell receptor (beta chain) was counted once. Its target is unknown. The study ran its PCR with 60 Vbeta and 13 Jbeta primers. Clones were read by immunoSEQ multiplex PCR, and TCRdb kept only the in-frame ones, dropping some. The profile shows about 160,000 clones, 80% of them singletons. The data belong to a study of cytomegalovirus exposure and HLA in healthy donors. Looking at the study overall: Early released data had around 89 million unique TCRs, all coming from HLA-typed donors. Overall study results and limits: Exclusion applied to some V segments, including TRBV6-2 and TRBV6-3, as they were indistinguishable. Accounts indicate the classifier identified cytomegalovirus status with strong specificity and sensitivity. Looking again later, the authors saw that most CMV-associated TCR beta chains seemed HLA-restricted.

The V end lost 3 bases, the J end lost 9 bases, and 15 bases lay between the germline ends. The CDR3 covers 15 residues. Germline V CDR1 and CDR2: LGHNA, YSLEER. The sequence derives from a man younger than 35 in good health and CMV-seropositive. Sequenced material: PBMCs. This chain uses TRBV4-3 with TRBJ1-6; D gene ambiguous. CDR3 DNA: TGCGCCAGCAGCCAGGATGAGGGTATTGGTTCACCCCTCCACTTT. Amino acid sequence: CASSQDEGIGSPLHF.